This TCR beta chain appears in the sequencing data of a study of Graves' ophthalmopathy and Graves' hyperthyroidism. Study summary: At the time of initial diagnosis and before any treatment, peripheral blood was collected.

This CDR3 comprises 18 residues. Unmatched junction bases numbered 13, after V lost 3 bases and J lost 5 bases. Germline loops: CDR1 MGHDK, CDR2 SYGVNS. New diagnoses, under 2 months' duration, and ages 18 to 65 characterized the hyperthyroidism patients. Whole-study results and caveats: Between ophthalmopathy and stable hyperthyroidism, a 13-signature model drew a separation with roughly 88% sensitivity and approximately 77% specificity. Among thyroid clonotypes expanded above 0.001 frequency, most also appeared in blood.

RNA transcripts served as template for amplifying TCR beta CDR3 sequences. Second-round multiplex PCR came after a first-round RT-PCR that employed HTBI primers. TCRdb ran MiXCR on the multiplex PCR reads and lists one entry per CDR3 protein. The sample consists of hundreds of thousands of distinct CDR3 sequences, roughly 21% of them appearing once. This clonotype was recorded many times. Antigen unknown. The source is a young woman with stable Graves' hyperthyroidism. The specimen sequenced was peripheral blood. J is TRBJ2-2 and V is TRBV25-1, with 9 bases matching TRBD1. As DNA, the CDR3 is TGTGCCAGCAGTGAGGCCCCATCCGGGACAGGGAGAACCGGGGAGCTGTTTTTT. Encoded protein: CASSEAPSGTGRTGELFF.